The source of this T cell receptor (beta chain) is a study of T cell responses to AZD1222 COVID-19 vaccine. Study conclusions and caveats: Spike-specific TCRs gained breadth and depth after people received two AZD1222 doses. Spike regions recognized by vaccine-associated CD4 TCRs spanned the protein, led by 160-218 and 743-854.

Clones were read by immunoSEQ multiplex PCR, and TCRdb kept only the in-frame ones, dropping some. The sample includes 90,000 to 120,000 clones, around 89% seen only once; the top ten take around 6.7%. Turning to this clone: The antigen remains undetermined.

In germline, CDR1 is KGHSH, CDR2 LQKENI. This CDR3 is 15 amino acids long. V trimming: 3 bases; J trimming: 7 bases; junction bases outside the gene matches: 8. The source is an adult in good health. The sequencing here drew on peripheral blood, taken on day 0 of AZD1222 vaccination. V and J are TRBV18 and TRBJ1-5, with TRBD1 matching 8 bases. Here the CDR3 reads CASSPSTGVGQPQHF. CDR3 sequence (DNA): TGTGCCAGCTCACCTTCGACAGGGGTCGGACAGCCCCAGCATTTT.